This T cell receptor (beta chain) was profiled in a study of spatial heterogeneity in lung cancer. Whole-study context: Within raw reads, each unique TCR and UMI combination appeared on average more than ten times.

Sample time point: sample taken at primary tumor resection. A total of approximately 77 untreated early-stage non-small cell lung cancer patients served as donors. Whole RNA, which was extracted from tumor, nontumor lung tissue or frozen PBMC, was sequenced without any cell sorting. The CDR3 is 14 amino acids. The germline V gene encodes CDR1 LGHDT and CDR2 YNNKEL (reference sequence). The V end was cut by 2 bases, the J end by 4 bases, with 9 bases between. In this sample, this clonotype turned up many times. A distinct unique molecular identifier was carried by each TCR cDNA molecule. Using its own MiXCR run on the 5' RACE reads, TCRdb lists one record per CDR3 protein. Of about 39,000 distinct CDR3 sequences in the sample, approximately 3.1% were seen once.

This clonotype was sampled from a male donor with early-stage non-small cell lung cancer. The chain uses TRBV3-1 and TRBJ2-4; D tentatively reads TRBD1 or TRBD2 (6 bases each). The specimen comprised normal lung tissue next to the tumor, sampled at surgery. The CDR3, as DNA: TGTGCCAGCAGCCAACGGGGGCGGAAAAACATTCAGTACTTC. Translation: CASSQRGRKNIQYF. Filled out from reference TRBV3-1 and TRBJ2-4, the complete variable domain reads DTAVSQTPKYLVTQMGNDKSIKCEQNLGHDTMYWYKQDSKKFLKIMFSYNNKELIINETVPNRFSPKSPDKAHLNLHINSLELGDSAVYFCASSQRGRKNIQYFGAGTRLSVL.